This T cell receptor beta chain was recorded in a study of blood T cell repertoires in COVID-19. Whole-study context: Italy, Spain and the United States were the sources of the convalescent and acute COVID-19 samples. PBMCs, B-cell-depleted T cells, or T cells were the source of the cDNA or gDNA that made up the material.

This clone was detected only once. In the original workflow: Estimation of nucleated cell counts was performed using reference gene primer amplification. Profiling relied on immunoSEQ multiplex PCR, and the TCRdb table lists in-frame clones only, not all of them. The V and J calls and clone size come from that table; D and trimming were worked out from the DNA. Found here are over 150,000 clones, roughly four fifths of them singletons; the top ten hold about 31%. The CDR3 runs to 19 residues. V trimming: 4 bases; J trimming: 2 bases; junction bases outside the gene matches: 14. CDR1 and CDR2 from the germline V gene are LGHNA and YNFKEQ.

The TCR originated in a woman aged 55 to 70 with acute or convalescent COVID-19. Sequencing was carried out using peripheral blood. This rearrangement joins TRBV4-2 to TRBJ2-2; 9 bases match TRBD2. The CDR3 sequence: CASSPRPGGGARNTGELFF. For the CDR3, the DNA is TGTGCCAGCAGCCCCCGGCCGGGCGGGGGGGCCCGAAACACCGGGGAGCTGTTTTTT.